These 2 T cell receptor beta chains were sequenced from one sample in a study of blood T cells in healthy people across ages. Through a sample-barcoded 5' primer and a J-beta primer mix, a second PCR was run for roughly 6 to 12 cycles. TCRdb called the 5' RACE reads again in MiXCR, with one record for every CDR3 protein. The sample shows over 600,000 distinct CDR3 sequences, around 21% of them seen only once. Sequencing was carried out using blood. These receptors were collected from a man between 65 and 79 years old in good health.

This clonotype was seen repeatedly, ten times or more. CDR3 nucleotide sequence: TGTGCCAGTAGTCCCCGCGGAGGGGCCTACGAGCAGTACTTC. Protein: CASSPRGGAYEQYF. The gene calls are TRBV19 and TRBJ2-7; weak D call: TRBD2 (6 bases). Germline assignment: CDR1 LNHDA and CDR2 SQIVND (reference sequence). Trimming removed 5 bases from V and 2 bases from J, with 13 bases in between. This CDR3 is built from 14 residues.

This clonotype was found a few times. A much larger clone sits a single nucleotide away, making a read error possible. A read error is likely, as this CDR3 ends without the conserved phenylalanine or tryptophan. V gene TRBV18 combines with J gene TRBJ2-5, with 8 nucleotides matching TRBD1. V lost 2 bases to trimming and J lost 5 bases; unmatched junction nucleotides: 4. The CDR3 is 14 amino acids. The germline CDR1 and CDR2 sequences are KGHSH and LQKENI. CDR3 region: CASSPTGGGETQYL. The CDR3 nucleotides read TGTGCCAGCTCACCAACAGGGGGAGGCGAGACCCAGTACCTC.